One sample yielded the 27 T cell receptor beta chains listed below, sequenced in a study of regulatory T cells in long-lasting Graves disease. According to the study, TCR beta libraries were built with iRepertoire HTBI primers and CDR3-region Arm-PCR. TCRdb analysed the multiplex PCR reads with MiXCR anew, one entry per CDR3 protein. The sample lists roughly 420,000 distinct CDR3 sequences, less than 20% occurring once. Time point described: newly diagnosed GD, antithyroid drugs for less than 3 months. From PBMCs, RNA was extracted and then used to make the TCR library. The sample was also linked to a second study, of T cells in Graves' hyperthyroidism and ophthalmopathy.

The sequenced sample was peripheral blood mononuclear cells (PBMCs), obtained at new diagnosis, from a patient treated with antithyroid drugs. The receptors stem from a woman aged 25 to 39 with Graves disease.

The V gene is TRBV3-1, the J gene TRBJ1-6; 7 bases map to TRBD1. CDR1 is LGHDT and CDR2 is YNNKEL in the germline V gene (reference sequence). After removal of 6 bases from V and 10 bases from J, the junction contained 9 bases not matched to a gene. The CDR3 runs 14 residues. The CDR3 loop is CASSKYRGLSPLHF. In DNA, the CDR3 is TGTGCCAGCAGTAAATACAGGGGTCTGTCACCCCTCCACTTT.

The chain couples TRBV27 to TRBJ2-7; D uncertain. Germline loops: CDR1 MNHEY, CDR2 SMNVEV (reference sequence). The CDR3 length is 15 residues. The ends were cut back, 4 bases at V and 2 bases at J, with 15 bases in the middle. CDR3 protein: CASSSAKAGTYEQYF. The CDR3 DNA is TGTGCCAGCAGTTCGGCCAAAGCTGGCACCTACGAGCAGTACTTC.

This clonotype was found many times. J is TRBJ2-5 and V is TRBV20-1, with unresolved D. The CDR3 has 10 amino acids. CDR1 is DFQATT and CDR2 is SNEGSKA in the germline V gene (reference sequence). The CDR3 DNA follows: TGCACTGTGGGTGGGGAGACCCAGTACTTC. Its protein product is CTVGGETQYF.

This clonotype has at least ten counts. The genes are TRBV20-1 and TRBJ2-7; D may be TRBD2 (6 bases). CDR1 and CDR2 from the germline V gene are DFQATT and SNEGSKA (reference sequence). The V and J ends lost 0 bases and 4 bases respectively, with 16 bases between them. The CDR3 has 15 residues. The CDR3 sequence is CSARDHSGAGYEQYF. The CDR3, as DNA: TGCAGTGCTAGAGATCACTCGGGAGCTGGATACGAGCAGTACTTC.

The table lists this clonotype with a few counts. CDR3 coding DNA: TGTGCCAGTAGTAACAGGGCTAATCAGCCCCAGCATTTT. It is translated as CASSNRANQPQHF. The rearrangement links TRBV19 to TRBJ1-5, with D tentatively TRBD1 (6 bases). This CDR3 spans 13 amino acids. The V end was cut by 4 bases, the J end by 4 bases, with 8 bases between. Germline loops: CDR1 LNHDA, CDR2 SQIVND (reference sequence).

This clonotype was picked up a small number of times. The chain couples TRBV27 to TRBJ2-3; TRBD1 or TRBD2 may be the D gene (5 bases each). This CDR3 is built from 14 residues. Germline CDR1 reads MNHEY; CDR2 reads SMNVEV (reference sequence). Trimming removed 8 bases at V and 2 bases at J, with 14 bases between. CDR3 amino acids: CASRRGEVTDTQYF. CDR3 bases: TGTGCCAGCCGTCGGGGCGAGGTCACAGATACGCAGTATTTT.

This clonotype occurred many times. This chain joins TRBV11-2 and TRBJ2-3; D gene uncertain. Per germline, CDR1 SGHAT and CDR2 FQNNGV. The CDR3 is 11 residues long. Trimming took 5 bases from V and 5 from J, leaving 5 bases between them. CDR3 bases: TGTGCCAGCAGCGCCCAAGATACGCAGTATTTT. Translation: CASSAQDTQYF.

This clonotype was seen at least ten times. CDR3 amino acids: CASSPLRQGIDTGELFF. CDR3 nucleotides: TGTGCCAGCTCACCACTTCGACAGGGGATCGACACCGGGGAGCTGTTTTTT. V gene TRBV18 combines with J gene TRBJ2-2; 8 nucleotides agree with TRBD1. In germline, CDR1 is KGHSH, CDR2 LQKENI. Unmatched junction bases numbered 7, after V lost 1 base and J lost 3 bases. The CDR3 totals 17 residues.

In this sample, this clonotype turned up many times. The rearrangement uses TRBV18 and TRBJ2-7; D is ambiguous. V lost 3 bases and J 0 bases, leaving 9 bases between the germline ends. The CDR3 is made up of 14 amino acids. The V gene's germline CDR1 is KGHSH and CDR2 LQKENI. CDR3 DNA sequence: TGTGCCAGCTCACCGTCGGAAAGCTCCTACGAGCAGTACTTC. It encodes CASSPSESSYEQYF.

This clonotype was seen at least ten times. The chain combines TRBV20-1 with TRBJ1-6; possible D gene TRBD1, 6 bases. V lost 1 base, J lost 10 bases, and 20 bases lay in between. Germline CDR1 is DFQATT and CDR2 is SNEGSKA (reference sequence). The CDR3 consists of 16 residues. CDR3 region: CSARVRTGTSPSPLHF. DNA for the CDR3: TGCAGTGCTAGAGTTAGGACCGGGACAAGTCCCTCACCCCTCCACTTT.

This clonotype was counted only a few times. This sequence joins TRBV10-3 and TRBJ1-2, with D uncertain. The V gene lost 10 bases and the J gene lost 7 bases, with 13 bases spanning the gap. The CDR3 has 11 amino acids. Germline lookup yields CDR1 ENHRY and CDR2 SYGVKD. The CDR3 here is CATSVGGGYTF. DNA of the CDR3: TGTGCCACGTCAGTGGGAGGTGGCTACACCTTC.

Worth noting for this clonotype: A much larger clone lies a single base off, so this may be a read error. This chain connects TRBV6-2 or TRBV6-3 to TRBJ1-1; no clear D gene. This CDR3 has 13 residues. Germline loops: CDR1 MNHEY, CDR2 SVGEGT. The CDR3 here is CASSYPARGEASF. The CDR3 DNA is TGTGCCAGCAGTTACCCTGCACGGGGTGAAGCTTCCTTT.

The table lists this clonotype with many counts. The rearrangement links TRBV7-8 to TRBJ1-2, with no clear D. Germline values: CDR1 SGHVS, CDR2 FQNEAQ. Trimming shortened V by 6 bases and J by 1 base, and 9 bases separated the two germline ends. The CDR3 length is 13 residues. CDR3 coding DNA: TGTGCCAGCAGTTCTGGCCTTAACTATGGCTACACCTTC. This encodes CASSSGLNYGYTF.

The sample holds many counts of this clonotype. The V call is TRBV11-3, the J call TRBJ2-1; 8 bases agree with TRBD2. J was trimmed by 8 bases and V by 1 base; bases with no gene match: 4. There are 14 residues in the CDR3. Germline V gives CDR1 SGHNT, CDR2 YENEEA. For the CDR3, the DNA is TGTGCCAGCAGCTTAGCGGGCGGGGGGTATGAGCAGTTCTTC. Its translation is CASSLAGGGYEQFF.

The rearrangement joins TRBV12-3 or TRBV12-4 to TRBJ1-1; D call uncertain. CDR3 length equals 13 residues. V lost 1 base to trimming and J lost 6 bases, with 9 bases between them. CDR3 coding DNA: TGTGCCAGCAGTTTAGGGGAGTACGCTGAAGCTTTCTTT. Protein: CASSLGEYAEAFF.

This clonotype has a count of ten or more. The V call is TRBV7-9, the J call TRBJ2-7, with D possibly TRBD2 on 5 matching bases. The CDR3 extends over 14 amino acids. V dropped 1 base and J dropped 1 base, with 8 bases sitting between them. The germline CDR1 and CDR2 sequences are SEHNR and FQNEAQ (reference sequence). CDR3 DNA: TGTGCCAGCAGCTTAGGAGCGGAATCCTACGAGCAGTACTTC. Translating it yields CASSLGAESYEQYF.

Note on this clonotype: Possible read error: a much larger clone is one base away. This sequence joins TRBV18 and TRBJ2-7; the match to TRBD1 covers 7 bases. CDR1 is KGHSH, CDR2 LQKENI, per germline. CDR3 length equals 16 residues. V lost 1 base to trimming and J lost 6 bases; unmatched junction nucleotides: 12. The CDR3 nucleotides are TGTGCCAGCTCACCACTCGTGGGGACAGACTTTTGCGAGCAGTACTTC. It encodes CASSPLVGTDFCEQYF.

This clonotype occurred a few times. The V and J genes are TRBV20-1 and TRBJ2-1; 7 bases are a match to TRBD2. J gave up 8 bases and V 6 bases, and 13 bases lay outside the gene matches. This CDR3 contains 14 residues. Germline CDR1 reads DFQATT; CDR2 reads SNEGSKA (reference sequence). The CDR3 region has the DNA TGCAGTGCCACCAAGGGACTACAAGGTTATGAGCAGTTCTTC. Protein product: CSATKGLQGYEQFF.

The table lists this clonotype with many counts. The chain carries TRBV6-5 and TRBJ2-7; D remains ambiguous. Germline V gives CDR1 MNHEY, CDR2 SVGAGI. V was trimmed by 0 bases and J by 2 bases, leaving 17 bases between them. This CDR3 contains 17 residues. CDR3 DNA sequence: TGTGCCAGCAGTTACTCGTTCCGGGCTTATACCACCTACGAGCAGTACTTC. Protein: CASSYSFRAYTTYEQYF.

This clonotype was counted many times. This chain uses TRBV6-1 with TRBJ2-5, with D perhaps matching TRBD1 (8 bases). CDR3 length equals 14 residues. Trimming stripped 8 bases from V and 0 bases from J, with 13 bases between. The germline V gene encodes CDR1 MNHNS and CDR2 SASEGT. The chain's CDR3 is CASYRGGNQETQYF. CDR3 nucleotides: TGTGCCAGCTACAGGGGGGGAAACCAAGAGACCCAGTACTTC.

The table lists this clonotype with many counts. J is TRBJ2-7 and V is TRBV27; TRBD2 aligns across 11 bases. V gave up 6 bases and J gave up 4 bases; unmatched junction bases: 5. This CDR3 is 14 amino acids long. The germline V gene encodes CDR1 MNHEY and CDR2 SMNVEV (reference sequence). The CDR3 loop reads CASSRTSGQYEQYF. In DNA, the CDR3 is TGTGCCAGCAGCCGGACTAGCGGGCAATACGAGCAGTACTTC.

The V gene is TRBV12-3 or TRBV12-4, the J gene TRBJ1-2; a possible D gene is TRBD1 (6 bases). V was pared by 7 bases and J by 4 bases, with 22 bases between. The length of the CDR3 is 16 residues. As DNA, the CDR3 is TGTGCCAGCACCAAAAGGACAGAAATACATTTCTATGGCTACACCTTC. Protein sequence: CASTKRTEIHFYGYTF.

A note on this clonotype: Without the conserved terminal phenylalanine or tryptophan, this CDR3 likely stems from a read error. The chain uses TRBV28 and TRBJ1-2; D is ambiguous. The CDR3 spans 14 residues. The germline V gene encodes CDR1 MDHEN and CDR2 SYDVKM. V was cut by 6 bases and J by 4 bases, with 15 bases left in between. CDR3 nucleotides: TGTGCCAGCAGCTTGAGCCTCGCGTTCTATGGCTACACCCTC. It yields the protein CASSLSLAFYGYTL.

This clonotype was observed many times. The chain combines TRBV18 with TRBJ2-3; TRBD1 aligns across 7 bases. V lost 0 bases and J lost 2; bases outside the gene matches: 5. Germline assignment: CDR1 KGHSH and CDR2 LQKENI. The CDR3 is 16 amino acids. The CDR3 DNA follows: TGTGCCAGCTCACCACCCGGACAGGCGTACACAGATACGCAGTATTTT. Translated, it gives CASSPPGQAYTDTQYF.

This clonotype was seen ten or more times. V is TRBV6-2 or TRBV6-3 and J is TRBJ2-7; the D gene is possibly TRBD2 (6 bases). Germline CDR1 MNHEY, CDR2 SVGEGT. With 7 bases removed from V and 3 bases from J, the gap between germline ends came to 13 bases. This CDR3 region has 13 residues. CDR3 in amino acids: CASTSMGGYEQYF. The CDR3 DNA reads TGTGCCAGCACCTCAATGGGAGGCTACGAGCAGTACTTC.

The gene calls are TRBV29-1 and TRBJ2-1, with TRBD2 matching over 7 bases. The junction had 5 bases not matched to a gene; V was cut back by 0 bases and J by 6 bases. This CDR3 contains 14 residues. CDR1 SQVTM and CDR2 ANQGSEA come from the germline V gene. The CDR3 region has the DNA TGCAGCGTTGAAGAGCGGGAGTGGCGCAATGAGCAGTTCTTC. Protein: CSVEEREWRNEQFF.

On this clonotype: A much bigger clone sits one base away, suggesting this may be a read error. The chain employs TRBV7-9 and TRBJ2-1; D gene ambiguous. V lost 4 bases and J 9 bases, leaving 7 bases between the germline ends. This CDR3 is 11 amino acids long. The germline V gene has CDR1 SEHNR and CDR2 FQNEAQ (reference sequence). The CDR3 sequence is CASSSFREQFF. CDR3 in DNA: TGTGCCAGCAGCTCGTTCCGTGAGCAGTTCTTC.